This T cell receptor beta chain was documented in a study of blood T cell repertoires in COVID-19. This clone was counted only a few times. Using immunoSEQ multiplex PCR, the repertoire was profiled, and TCRdb retains in-frame clones only, with some absent. This table holds 200,000 to 250,000 clones, roughly 88% found once. Participants spanned ages about 18 to 100 years and resided in fewer than 30 US areas. Individuals in the exposed group had encountered a COVID-19 case within 2 weeks preceding study entry. The source is a woman under 40 who had been exposed to COVID-19. The sample consisted of PBMCs or T cells enriched from blood (not recorded which).

CDR3 region: CASSQTGVSYEQYF. DNA for the CDR3: TGTGCCAGCAGCCAGACAGGGGTCTCCTACGAGCAGTACTTC. The rearrangement joins TRBV2 to TRBJ2-7; 8 nucleotides agree with TRBD1. Germline CDR1 and CDR2: SNHLY and FYNNEI. The trim removed 6 bases at V and 0 bases at J, leaving 4 bases unmatched. The CDR3 runs to 14 residues.